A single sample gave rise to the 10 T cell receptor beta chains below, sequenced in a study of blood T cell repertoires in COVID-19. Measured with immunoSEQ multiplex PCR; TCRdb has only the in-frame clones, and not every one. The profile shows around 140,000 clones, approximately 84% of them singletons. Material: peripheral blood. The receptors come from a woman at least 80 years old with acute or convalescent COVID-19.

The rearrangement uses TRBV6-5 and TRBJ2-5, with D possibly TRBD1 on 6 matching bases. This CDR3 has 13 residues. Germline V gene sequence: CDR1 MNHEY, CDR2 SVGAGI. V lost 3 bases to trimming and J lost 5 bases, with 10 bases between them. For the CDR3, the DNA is TGTGCCAGCAGTTATAACAGGGACGAGACCCAGTACTTC. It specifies CASSYNRDETQYF.

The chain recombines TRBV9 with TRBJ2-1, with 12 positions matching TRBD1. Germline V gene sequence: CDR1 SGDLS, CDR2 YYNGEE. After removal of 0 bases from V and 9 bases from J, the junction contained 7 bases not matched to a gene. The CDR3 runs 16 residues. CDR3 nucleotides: TGTGCCAGCAGCGTAGGAGCCGGGACAGGGGGCAGTGAGCAGTTCTTC. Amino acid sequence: CASSVGAGTGGSEQFF.

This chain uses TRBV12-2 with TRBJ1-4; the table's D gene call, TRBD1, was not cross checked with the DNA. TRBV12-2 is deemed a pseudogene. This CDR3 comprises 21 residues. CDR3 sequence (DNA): TGTGCAAGTCGCTTAGCGCTGTTTGGGACAGGACATCGCAATGATAATGAAAAACTGTTTTTT. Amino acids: CASRLALFGTGHRNDNEKLFF.

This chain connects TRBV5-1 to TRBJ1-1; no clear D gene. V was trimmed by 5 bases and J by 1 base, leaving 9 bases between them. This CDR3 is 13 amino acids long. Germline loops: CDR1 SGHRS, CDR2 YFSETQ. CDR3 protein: CASRIPGNTEAFF. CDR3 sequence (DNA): TGCGCCAGCAGAATCCCAGGGAACACTGAAGCTTTCTTT. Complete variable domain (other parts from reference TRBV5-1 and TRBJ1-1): KAGVTQTPRYLIKTRGQQVTLSCSPISGHRSVSWYQQTPGQGLQFLFEYFSETQRNKGNFPGRFSGRQFSNSRSEMNVSTLELGDSALYLCASRIPGNTEAFFGQGTRLTVV.

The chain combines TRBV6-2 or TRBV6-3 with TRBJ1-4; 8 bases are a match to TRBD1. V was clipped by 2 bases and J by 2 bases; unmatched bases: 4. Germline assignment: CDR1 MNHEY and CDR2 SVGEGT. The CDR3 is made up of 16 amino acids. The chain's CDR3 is CASSYDDRGTNEKLFF. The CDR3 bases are TGTGCCAGCAGTTACGACGACAGGGGCACTAATGAAAAACTGTTTTTT.

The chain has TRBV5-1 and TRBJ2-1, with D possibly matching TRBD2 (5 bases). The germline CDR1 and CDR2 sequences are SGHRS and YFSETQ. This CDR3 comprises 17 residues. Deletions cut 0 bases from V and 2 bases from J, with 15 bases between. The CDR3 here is CASSLAVERGPYNEQFF. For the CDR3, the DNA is TGCGCCAGCAGCTTGGCCGTAGAGAGAGGGCCCTACAATGAGCAGTTCTTC.

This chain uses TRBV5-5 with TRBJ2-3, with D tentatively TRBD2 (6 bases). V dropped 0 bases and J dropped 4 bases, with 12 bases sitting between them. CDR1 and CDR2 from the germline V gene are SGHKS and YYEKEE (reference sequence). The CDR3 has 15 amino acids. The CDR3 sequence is CASSLGGGDSDTQYF. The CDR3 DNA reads TGTGCCAGCAGCTTGGGGGGCGGGGATTCAGATACGCAGTATTTT. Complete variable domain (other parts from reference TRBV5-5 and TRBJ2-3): DAGVTQSPTHLIKTRGQQVTLRCSPISGHKSVSWYQQVLGQGPQFIFQYYEKEERGRGNFPDRFSARQFPNYSSELNVNALLLGDSALYLCASSLGGGDSDTQYFGPGTRLTVL.

The CDR3 protein is CASSLFAGAAFF. CDR3 bases: TGTGCCAGCAGCTTATTTGCGGGGGCGGCTTTCTTT. The rearrangement joins TRBV11-2 to TRBJ1-1, with D perhaps TRBD1 (6 bases). The CDR3 extends over 12 amino acids. Germline CDR1 reads SGHAT; CDR2 reads FQNNGV. V was pared by 2 bases and J by 11 bases, with 12 bases between.

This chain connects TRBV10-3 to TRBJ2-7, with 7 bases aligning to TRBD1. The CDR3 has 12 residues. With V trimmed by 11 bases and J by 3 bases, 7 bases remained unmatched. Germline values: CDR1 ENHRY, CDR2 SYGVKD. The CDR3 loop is CALGAGGYEQYF. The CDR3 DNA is TGTGCCTTGGGGGCAGGGGGCTACGAGCAGTACTTC.

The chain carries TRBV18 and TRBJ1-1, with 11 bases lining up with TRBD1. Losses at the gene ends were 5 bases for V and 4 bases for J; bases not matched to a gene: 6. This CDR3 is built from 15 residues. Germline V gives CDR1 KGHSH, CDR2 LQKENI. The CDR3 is CASSTGQGGVTEAFF. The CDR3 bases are TGTGCCAGCTCAACGGGACAGGGGGGTGTCACTGAAGCTTTCTTT.